This TCR beta chain was found in a study of cytomegalovirus exposure and HLA in healthy donors. General observations from the study: Later analysis identified a missense DCLRE1C variant that was linked to TCR beta V- and J-gene trimming. Sequences of the TCR beta chain were said to predict the HLA-A and HLA-B alleles of most subjects accurately. Further analysis was carried out later, and it showed several of the most significant clusters appearing linked to common viral pathogens. Some TCR beta chains (roughly 160 of them) were listed as cytomegalovirus-associated.

This clone was seen more than once but under ten times. Its antigen is not known. It was with 60 Vbeta and 13 Jbeta primers that the PCR ran. Method: immunoSEQ multiplex PCR; TCRdb's copy keeps in-frame clones and lacks some. The sample yields over 40,000 clones, under 75% seen once. This CDR3 contains 13 residues. CDR1 is SGHNT and CDR2 is YENEEA in the germline V gene. The V gene end was trimmed by 4 bases and the J gene end by 5 bases; junction bases not matched to a gene: 2. The sequenced sample consisted of PBMCs. The receptor was derived from a man in his thirties or forties in good health and CMV-seronegative. This rearrangement joins TRBV11-3 to TRBJ2-7; 10 positions agree with TRBD2. The CDR3 coding sequence is TGTGCCAGCAGCTCCGGGACTAGCGACGAGCAGTACTTC. This codes for CASSSGTSDEQYF.